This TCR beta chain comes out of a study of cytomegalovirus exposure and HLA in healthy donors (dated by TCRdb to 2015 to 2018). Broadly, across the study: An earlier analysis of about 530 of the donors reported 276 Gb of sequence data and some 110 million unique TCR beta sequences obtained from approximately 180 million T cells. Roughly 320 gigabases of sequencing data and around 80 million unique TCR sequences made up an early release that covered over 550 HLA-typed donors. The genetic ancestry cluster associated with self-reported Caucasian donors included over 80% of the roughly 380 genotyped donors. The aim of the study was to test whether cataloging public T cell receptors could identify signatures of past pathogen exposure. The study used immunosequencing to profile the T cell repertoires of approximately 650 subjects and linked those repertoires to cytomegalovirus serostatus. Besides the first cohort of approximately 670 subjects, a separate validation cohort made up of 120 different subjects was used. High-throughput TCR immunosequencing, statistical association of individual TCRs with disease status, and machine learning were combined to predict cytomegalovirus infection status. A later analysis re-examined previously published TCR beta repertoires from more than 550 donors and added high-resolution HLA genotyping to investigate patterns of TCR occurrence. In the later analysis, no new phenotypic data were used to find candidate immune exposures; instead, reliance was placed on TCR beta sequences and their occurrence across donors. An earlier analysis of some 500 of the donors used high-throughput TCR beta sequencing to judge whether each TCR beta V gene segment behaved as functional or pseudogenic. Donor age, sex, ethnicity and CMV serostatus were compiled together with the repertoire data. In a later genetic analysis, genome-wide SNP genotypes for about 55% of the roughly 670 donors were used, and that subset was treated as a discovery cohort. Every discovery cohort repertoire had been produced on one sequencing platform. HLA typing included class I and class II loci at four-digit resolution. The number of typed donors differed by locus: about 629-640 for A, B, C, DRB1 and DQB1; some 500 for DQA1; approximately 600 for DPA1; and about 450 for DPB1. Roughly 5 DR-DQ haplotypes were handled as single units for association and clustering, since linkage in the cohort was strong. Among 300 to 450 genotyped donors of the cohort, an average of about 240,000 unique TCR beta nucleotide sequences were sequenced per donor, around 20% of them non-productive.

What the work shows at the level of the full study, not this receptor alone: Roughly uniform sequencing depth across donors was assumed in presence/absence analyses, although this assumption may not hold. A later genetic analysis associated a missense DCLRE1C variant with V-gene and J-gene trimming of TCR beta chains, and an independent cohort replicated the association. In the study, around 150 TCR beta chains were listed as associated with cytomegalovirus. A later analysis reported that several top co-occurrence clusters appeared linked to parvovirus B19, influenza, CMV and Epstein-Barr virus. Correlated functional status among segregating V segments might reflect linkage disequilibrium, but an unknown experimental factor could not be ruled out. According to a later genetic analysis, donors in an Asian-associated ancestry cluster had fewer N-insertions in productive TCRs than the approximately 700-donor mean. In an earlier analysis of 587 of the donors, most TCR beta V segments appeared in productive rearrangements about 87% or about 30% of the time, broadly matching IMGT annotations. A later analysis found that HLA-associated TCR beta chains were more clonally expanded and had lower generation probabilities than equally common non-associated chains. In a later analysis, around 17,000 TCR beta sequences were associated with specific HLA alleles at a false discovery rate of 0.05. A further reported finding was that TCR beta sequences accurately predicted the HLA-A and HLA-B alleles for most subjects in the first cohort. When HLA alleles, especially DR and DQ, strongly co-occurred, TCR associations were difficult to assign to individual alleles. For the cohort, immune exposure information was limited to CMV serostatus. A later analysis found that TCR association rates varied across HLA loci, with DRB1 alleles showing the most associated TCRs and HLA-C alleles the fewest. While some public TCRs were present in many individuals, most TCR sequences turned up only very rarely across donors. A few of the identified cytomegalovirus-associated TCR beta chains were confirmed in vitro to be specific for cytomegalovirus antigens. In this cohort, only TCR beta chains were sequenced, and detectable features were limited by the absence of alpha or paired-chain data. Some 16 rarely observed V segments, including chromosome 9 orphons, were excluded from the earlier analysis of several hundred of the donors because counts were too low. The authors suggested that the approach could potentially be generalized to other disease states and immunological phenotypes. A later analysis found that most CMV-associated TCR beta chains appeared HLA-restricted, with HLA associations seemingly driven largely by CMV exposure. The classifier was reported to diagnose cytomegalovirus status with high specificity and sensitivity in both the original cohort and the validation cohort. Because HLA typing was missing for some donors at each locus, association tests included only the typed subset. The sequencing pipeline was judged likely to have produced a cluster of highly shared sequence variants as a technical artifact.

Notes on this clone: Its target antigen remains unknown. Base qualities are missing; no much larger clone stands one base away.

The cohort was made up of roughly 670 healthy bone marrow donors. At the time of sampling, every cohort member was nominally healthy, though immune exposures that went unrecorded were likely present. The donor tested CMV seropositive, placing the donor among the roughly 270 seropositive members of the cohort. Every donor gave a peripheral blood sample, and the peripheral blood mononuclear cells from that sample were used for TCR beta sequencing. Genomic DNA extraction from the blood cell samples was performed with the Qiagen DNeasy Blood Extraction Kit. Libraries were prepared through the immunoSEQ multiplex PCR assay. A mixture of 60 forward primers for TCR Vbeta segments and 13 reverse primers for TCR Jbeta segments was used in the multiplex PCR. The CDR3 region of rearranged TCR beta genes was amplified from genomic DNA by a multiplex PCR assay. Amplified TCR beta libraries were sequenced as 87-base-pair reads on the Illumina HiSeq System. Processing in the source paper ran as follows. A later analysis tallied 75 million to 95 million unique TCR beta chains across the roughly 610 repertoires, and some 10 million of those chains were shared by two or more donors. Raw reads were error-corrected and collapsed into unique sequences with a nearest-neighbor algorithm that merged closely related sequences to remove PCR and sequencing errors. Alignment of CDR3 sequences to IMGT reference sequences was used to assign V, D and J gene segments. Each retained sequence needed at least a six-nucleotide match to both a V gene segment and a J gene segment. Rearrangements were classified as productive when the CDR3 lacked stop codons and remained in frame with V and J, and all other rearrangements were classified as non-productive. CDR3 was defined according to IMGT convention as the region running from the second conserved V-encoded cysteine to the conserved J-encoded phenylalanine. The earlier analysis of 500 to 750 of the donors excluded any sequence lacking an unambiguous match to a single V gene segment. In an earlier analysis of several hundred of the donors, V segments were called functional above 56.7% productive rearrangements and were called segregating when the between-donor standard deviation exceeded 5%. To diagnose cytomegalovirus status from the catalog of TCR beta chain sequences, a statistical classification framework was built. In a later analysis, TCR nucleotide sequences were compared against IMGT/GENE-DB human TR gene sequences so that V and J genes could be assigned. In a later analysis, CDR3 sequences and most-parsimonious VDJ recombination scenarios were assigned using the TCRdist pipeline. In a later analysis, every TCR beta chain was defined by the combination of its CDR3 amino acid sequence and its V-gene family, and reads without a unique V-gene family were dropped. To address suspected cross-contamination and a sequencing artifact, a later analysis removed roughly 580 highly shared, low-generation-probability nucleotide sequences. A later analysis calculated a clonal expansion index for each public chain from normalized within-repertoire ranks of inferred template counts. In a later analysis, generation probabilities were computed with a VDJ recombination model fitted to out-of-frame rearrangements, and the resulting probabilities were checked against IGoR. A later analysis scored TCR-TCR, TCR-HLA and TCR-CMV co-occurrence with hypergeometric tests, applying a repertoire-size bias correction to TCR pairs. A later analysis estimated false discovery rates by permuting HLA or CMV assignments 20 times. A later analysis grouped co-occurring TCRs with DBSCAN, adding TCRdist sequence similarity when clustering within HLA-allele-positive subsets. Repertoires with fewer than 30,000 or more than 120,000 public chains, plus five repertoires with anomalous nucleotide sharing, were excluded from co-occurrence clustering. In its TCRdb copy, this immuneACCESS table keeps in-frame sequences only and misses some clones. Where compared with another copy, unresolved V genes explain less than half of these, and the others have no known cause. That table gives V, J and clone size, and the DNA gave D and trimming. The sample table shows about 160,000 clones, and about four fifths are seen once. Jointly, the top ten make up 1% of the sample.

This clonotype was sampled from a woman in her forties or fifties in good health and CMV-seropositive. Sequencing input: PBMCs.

The CDR3 amino acid sequence is: CASSPAPDEEDTQYF. The DNA sequence is TGTGCCAGCTCACCCGCCCCCGATGAGGAGGATACGCAGTATTTT. Recombination connected TRBV18 to TRBJ2-3; no confident D gene assignment can be made. V is clipped by 3 bases and J by 6 bases, and the sequence between their germline boundaries is 16 bases long. Including cysteine and phenylalanine, the CDR3 has 15 amino acids. The read is trimmed to its CDR3 DNA, 45 bases read in frame from base 1. Via the germline V gene, CDR1 is KGHSH and CDR2 LQKENI. With the portions outside the CDR3 filled from the reference TRBV18 and TRBJ2-3 genes, the complete variable region becomes NAGVMQNPRHLVRRRGQEARLRCSPMKGHSHVYWYRQLPEEGLKFMVYLQKENIIDESGMPKERFSAEFPKEGPSILRIQQVVRGDSAAYFCASSPAPDEEDTQYFGPGTRLTVL.